The T cell receptor (beta chain) under discussion was sequenced for a study of control samples from healthy donors and cancer patients. The CDR3 consists of 15 residues. Germline CDR1 and CDR2: MNHEY and SVGAGI. Deletions cut 0 bases from V and 7 bases from J, with 13 bases between. The protocol was immunoSEQ multiplex PCR, while the TCRdb copy is restricted to in-frame clones and leaves out a portion. The repertoire holds about 71,000 clones, around nine tenths seen once, with under 20% in the top ten. The clonotype was recovered from a man aged 55 to 70 with lung cancer. This sequence joins TRBV6-5 and TRBJ1-5, with D unclear. Input material: PBMCs. CDR3 sequence reads: CASSYSAGPTQPQHF. For the CDR3, the DNA is TGTGCCAGCAGTTACTCGGCAGGACCAACACAGCCCCAGCATTTT.